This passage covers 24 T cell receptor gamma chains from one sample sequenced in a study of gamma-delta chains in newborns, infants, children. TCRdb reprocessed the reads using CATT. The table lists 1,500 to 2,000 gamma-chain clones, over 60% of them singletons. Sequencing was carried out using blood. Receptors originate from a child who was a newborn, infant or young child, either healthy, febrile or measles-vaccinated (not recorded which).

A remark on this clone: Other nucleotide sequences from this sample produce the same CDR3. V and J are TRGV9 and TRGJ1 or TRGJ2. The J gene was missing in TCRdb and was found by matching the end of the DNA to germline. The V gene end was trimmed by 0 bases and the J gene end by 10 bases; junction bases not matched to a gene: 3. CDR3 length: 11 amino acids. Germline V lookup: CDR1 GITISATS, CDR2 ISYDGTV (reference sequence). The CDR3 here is CALWEVRKKLF. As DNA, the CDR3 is TGTGCCTTGTGGGAGGTGAGAAAGAAACTCTTT.

The CDR3 sequence: CALWDRLQELGKKIKVF. The CDR3 DNA reads TGTGCCTTGTGGGACCGCCTCCAAGAGTTGGGCAAAAAAATCAAGGTATTT. The chain is built from TRGV9 and TRGJP. Because TCRdb records no J gene, it was assigned here through a match of the DNA to germline. The CDR3 contains 17 residues. Germline V CDR1 and CDR2: GITISATS, ISYDGTV (reference sequence). V dropped 4 bases and J dropped 4; count of bases not matched to a gene: 7.

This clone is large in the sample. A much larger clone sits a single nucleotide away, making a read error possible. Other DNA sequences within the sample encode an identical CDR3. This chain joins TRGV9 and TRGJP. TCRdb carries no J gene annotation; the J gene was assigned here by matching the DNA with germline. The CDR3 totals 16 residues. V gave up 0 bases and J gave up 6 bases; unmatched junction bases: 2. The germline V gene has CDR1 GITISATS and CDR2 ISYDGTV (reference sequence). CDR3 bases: TGTGCCTTGTGGGAGGTGCTAGAGTTGGGCAAAAAAATCAAGGTATTT. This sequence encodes CALWEVLELGKKIKVF.

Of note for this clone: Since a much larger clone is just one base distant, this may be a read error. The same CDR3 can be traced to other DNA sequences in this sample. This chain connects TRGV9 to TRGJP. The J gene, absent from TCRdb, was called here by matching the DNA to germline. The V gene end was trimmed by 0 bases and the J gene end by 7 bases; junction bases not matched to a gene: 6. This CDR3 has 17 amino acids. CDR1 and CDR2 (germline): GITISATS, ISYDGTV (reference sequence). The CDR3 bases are TGTGCCTTGTGGGAGGTGCATGGGGAGTTGGGCAAAAAAATCAAGGTATTT. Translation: CALWEVHGELGKKIKVF.

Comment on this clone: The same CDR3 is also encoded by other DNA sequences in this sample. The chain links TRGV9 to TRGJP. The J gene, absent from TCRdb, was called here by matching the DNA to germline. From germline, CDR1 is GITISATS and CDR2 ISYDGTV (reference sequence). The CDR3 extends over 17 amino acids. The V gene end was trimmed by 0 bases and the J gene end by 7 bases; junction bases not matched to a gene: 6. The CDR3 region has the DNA TGTGCCTTGTGGGAGGTGCACCGGGAGTTGGGCAAAAAAATCAAGGTATTT. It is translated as CALWEVHRELGKKIKVF.

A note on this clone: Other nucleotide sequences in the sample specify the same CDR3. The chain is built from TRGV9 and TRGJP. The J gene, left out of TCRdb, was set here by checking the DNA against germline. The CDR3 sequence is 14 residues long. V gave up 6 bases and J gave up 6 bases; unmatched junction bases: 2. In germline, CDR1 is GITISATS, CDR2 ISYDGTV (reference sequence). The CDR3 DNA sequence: TGTGCCTTGTGGCGAGAGTTGGGCAAAAAAATCAAGGTATTT. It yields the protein CALWRELGKKIKVF.

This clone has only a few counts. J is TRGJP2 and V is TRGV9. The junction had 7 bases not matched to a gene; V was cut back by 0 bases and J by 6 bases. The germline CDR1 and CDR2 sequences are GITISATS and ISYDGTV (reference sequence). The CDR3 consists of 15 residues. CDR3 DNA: TGTGCCTTGTGGGAGGTGCATTTTGGTGATTGGATCAAGACGTTT. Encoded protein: CALWEVHFGDWIKTF.

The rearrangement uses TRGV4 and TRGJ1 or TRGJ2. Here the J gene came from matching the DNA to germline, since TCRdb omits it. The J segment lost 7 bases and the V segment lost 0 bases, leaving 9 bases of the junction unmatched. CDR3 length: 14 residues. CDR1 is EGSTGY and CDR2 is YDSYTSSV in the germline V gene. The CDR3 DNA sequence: TGTGCCACCTGGGATGGGCATAGGAGGTATAAGAAACTCTTT. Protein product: CATWDGHRRYKKLF.

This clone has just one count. CDR3: CATWDNQRCQELGKKIKVF. The CDR3 DNA follows: TGTGCCACCTGGGACAACCAGCGATGTCAAGAGTTGGGCAAAAAAATCAAGGTATTT. J is TRGJP and V is TRGV3. TCRdb does not report a J gene; here it was assigned by matching the DNA to germline references. Per the germline V gene, CDR1 is VTNTFY and CDR2 is YDVSTARD (reference sequence). With 2 bases clipped from V and 4 bases from J, the junction kept 11 bases outside the gene matches. The CDR3 extends over 19 amino acids.

CDR3 coding DNA: TGTGCCACCTGGGACAGGCTTTATAAGAAACTCTTT. Protein product: CATWDRLYKKLF. The chain uses TRGV3 and TRGJ1 or TRGJ2. TCRdb offers no J gene call, so here the DNA was matched to germline to obtain one. The V gene end was trimmed by 0 bases and the J gene end by 6 bases; junction bases not matched to a gene: 2. Germline CDR1 and CDR2: VTNTFY and YDVSTARD (reference sequence). The CDR3 has 12 residues.

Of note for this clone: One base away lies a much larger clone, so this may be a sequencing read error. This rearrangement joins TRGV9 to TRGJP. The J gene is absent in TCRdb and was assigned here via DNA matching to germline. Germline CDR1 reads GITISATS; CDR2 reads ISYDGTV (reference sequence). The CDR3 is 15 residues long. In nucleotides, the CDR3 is TGTGCCTTGCGGGAGGTGGAGTTGGGCAAAAAAATCAAGGTATTT. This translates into CALREVELGKKIKVF.

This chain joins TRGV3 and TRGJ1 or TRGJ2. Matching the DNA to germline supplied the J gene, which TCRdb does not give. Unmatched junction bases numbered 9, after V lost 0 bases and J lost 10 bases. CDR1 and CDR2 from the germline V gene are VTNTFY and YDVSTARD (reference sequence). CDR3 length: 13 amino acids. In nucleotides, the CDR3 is TGTGCCACCTGGGACAGGCCGTGGAGAAAGAAACTCTTT. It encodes CATWDRPWRKKLF.

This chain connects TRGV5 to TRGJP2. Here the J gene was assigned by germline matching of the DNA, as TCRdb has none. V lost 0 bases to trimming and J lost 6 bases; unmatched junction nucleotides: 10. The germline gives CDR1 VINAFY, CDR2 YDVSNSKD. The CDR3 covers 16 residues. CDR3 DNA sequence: TGTGCCACCTGGGACAGGCGGTGGGGGGGTGATTGGATCAAGACGTTT. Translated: CATWDRRWGGDWIKTF.

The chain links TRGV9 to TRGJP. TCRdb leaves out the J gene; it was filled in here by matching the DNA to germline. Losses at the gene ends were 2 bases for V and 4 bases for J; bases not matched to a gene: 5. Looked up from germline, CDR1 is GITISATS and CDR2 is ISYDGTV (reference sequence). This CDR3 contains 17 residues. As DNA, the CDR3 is TGTGCCTTGTGGGAGGCGGGACAAGAGTTGGGCAAAAAAATCAAGGTATTT. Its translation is CALWEAGQELGKKIKVF.

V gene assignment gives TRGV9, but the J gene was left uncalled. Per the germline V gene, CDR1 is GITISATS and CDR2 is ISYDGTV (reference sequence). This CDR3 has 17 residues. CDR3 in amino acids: CALWEVDKELGKKIKVF. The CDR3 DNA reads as TGTGCCTTGTGGGAGGTCGATAAAGAGTTGGGCAAAAAAATAAAGGTATTT.

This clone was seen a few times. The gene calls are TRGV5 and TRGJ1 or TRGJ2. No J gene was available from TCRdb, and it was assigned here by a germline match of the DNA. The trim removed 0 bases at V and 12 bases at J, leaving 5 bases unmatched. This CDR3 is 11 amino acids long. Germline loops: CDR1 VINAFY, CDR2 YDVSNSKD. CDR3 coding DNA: TGTGCCACCTGGGACAGGCGGGGGAAACTCTTT. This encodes CATWDRRGKLF.

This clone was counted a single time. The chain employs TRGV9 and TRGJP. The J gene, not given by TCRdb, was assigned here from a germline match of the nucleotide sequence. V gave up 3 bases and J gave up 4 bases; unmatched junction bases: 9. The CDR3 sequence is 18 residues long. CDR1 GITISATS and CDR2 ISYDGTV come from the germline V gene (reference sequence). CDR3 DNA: TGTGCCTTGTGGGAGTACACCCGTCAAGAGTTGGGCAAAAAAATCAAGGTATTT. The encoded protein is CALWEYTRQELGKKIKVF.

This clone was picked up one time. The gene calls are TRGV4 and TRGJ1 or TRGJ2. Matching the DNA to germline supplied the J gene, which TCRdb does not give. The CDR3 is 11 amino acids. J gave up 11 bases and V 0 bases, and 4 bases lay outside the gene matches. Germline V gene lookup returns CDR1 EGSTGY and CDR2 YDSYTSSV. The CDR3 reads CATWDGAEKLF. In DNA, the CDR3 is TGTGCCACCTGGGATGGGGCAGAGAAACTCTTT.

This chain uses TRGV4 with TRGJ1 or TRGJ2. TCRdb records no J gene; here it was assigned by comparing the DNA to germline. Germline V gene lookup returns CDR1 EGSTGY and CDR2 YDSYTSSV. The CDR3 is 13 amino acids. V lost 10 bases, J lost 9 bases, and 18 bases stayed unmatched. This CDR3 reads CATVPTVPIKKLF. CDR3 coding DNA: TGTGCCACGGTTCCGACCGTACCAATTAAGAAACTCTTT.

CDR3 sequence reads: CALWDPELGKKIKVF. Written as DNA, the CDR3 is TGTGCCTTGTGGGATCCTGAGTTGGGCAAAAAAATCAAGGTATTT. The V gene is TRGV9, the J gene TRGJP. Assignment of the J gene here rests on matching the DNA to germline, because TCRdb gives none. This CDR3 is built from 15 residues. J was trimmed by 7 bases and V by 4 bases; bases with no gene match: 4. The germline gives CDR1 GITISATS, CDR2 ISYDGTV (reference sequence).

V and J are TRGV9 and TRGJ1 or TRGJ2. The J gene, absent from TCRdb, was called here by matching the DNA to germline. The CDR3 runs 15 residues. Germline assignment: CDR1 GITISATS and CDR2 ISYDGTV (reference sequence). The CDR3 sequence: CARPHGGGYYYKKLF. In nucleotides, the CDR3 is TGTGCGCGACCCCACGGAGGGGGCTATTATTATAAGAAACTCTTT.

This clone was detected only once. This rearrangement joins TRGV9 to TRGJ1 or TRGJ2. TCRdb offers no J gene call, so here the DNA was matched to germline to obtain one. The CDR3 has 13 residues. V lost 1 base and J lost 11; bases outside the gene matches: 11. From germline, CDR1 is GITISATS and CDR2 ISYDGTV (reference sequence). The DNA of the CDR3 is TGTGCCTTGTGGGAGGTAGGGACAAGGCAGAAACTCTTT. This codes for CALWEVGTRQKLF.

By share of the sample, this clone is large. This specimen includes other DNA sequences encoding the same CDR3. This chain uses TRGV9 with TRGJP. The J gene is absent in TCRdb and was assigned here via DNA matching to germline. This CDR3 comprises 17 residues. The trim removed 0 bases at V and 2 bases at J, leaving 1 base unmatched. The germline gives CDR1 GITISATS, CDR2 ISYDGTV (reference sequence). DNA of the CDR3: TGTGCCTTGTGGGAGGTGCGGCAAGAGTTGGGCAAAAAAATCAAGGTATTT. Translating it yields CALWEVRQELGKKIKVF.

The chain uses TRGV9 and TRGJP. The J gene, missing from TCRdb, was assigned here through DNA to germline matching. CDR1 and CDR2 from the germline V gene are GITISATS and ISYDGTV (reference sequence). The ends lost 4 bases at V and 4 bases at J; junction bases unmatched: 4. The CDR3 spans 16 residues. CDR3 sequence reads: CALWDDQELGKKIKVF. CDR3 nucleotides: TGTGCCTTGTGGGACGATCAAGAGTTGGGCAAAAAAATCAAGGTATTT.